The 19 T cell receptor beta chains below were found in one sample sequenced in a study of vaccination and CD4 T cells after COVID-19. Treatment specified: roughly nine-day PBMC culture with coronavirus spike peptide pools or control peptides (ViraFEST assay). For these receptors, no antigen is known. Oncomine TCR Beta short-read sequencing was applied to DNA from cultured CD4+ T cells. TCRdb redid the calling of the PCR reads with MiXCR, one entry per CDR3 protein. The sample contains under 20,000 distinct CDR3 sequences, approximately 40% of which appear only once. The sample here was CD4+ T cells from blood, cultured in vitro, taken after SARS-CoV-2 vaccination. The receptors shown here come from a human donor who had recovered from COVID-19.

This clonotype was recorded a few times. The V gene is TRBV19, the J gene TRBJ1-4, with D uncertain. CDR3 length: 14 amino acids. Trimming took 2 bases from V and 12 from J, leaving 16 bases between them. CDR1 is LNHDA and CDR2 is SQIVND in the germline V gene (reference sequence). The CDR3 DNA follows: TGTGCCAGTAGTATAACCCCCGAGGTTGGGGAACTGTTTTTT. Protein sequence: CASSITPEVGELFF.

This clonotype was detected a few times. The chain is built from TRBV20-1 and TRBJ2-5; D perhaps matches TRBD1 (5 bases). V lost 3 bases and J lost 5, with 16 bases in between. Germline V gene data show CDR1 as DFQATT and CDR2 as SNEGSKA (reference sequence). The CDR3 runs 14 residues. The CDR3 DNA reads as TGCAGTGCTAGCCTGCGCCAGGGTGGGGAGACCCAGTACTTC. It encodes CSASLRQGGETQYF.

This clonotype was seen more than once but under ten times. This chain joins TRBV19 and TRBJ1-5; D not certain. The ends were cut back, 5 bases at V and 0 bases at J, with 5 bases in the middle. Per the germline V gene, CDR1 is LNHDA and CDR2 is SQIVND (reference sequence). The CDR3 consists of 13 residues. The CDR3 loop reads CASSRASNQPQHF. The CDR3 DNA follows: TGTGCCAGTAGTCGGGCTAGCAATCAGCCCCAGCATTTT.

The genes are TRBV28 and TRBJ1-5, with no clear D. V lost 4 bases to trimming and J lost 7 bases, with 8 bases between them. The germline CDR1 and CDR2 sequences are MDHEN and SYDVKM. The CDR3 is 12 residues long. The CDR3 coding sequence is TGTGCCAGCAGTTCGGGAACCCAGCCCCAGCATTTT. This codes for CASSSGTQPQHF.

This clonotype was recorded a few times. The chain recombines TRBV11-3 with TRBJ1-2, with 7 bases fitting TRBD1. CDR1 and CDR2 from the germline V gene are SGHNT and YENEEA. The CDR3 is made up of 18 amino acids. J lost 1 base, V lost 5 bases, and 16 bases had no gene match. CDR3 coding DNA: TGTGCCAGCAGCCCGAGGCGGGACAGCCTAACCCGTAACTATGGCTACACCTTC. Protein: CASSPRRDSLTRNYGYTF.

The chain employs TRBV20-1 and TRBJ1-5, with D perhaps matching TRBD1 (6 bases). V lost 0 bases and J 9 bases, leaving 24 bases between the germline ends. CDR3 length equals 17 residues. Germline V CDR1 and CDR2: DFQATT, SNEGSKA (reference sequence). The CDR3 loop reads CSARERTDGEDRRPQHF. The DNA for the CDR3 is TGCAGTGCTAGAGAGAGGACAGACGGCGAGGATCGGAGGCCCCAGCATTTT.

This chain connects TRBV24-1 to TRBJ2-3, with TRBD2 matching 9 bases. The CDR3 runs to 16 residues. The V gene end was trimmed by 3 bases and the J gene end by 1 base; junction bases not matched to a gene: 4. Germline CDR1 KGHDR, CDR2 SFDVKD. CDR3 DNA sequence: TGTGCCACCAGTGATCCTCGACTAGCGGGCACAGATACGCAGTATTTT. Its translation: CATSDPRLAGTDTQYF.

The gene calls are TRBV10-3 and TRBJ2-1, with TRBD2 identical over 10 bases. V dropped 6 bases and J dropped 8; count of bases not matched to a gene: 7. Germline CDR1 ENHRY, CDR2 SYGVKD. The CDR3 has 14 residues. The CDR3 region is CAIRSGGASHEQFF. The CDR3 nucleotides are TGTGCCATCAGGAGCGGGGGGGCCAGCCATGAGCAGTTCTTC.

The CDR3 loop reads CASSPRTGGYNSPLHF. CDR3 coding DNA: TGTGCCAGCAGCCCTAGGACAGGGGGATATAATTCACCCCTCCACTTT. The chain links TRBV9 to TRBJ1-6, with TRBD1 matching 10 bases. Trimming cost V 4 bases and J 4 bases; bases outside gene matches: 5. The V gene's germline CDR1 is SGDLS and CDR2 YYNGEE. This CDR3 region has 16 residues.

This chain connects TRBV30 to TRBJ2-5; 7 nucleotides line up with TRBD2. V dropped 5 bases and J dropped 5; count of bases not matched to a gene: 8. Germline V gene sequence: CDR1 GTSNPN, CDR2 SVGIG (reference sequence). CDR3 size: 13 residues. CDR3 residues: CAWEGGGRETQYF. CDR3 sequence (DNA): TGTGCCTGGGAGGGCGGGGGTCGGGAGACCCAGTACTTC.

The chain recombines TRBV6-2 or TRBV6-3 with TRBJ2-7, with D perhaps TRBD1 or TRBD2 (5 bases each). Per the germline V gene, CDR1 is MNHEY and CDR2 is SVGEGT. The V end lost 5 bases, the J end lost 1 base, and 18 bases lay between the germline ends. The CDR3 runs 16 residues. In DNA form, the CDR3 reads TGTGCCAGCAGTACCACACCGGGACGCCTTTCCTACGAGCAGTACTTC. It specifies CASSTTPGRLSYEQYF.

The chain employs TRBV12-5 and TRBJ2-5; weak D call: TRBD2 (5 bases). With 5 bases removed from V and 3 bases from J, the gap between germline ends came to 13 bases. In germline, CDR1 is LGHNT, CDR2 FRNRAP. The CDR3 is 14 amino acids. The CDR3 DNA follows: TGTGCTAGTGGTGACCGTCGGGGAGAAGAGACCCAGTACTTC. The encoded protein is CASGDRRGEETQYF.

The CDR3 sequence is CASSPWTGGNEQFF. CDR3 nucleotides: TGTGCCAGCAGCCCCTGGACAGGGGGCAATGAGCAGTTCTTC. V and J are TRBV7-6 and TRBJ2-1; 10 positions match TRBD1. Germline-derived CDR1 and CDR2 are SGHVS and FNYEAQ. J lost 6 bases, V lost 5 bases, and 4 bases had no gene match. CDR3 length equals 14 residues.

This chain connects TRBV5-4 to TRBJ1-2; tentative D call: TRBD1 (6 bases). CDR1 is SGHNT, CDR2 YYREEE, per germline (reference sequence). The V and J ends lost 0 bases and 5 bases respectively, with 14 bases between them. This CDR3 has 15 residues. The CDR3 here is CASSLVGGSLYGYTF. For the CDR3, the DNA is TGTGCCAGCAGCTTGGTTGGGGGCTCTCTTTATGGCTACACCTTC.

CDR3 amino acids: CASSSRQGAVQPQHF. The CDR3 coding sequence is TGTGCCAGCAGTTCCCGACAGGGGGCGGTTCAGCCCCAGCATTTT. The rearrangement uses TRBV6-2 or TRBV6-3 and TRBJ1-5, with 10 positions matching TRBD1. The CDR3 consists of 15 residues. Germline V gene sequence: CDR1 MNHEY, CDR2 SVGEGT. Germline trimming cut 4 bases from V and 6 bases from J; bases unmatched to any gene: 6.

The V and J genes are TRBV18 and TRBJ2-2; 16 positions match TRBD2. Germline loops: CDR1 KGHSH, CDR2 LQKENI. This CDR3 has 19 amino acids. Unmatched junction bases numbered 8, after V lost 1 base and J lost 6 bases. CDR3 protein: CASSPLGLAGGPVSGELFF. Written as DNA, the CDR3 is TGTGCCAGCTCACCACTGGGACTAGCGGGAGGGCCCGTATCCGGGGAGCTGTTTTTT. Complete variable domain (other parts from reference TRBV18 and TRBJ2-2): NAGVMQNPRHLVRRRGQEARLRCSPMKGHSHVYWYRQLPEEGLKFMVYLQKENIIDESGMPKERFSAEFPKEGPSILRIQQVVRGDSAAYFCASSPLGLAGGPVSGELFFGEGSRLTVL.

The chain has TRBV6-1 and TRBJ1-1; D not certain. The CDR3 has 13 amino acids. The V end was cut by 8 bases, the J end by 2 bases, with 12 bases between. Germline V gene lookup returns CDR1 MNHNS and CDR2 SASEGT. The CDR3 sequence is CASGYRVNTEAFF. CDR3 bases: TGTGCCAGCGGGTACAGAGTTAACACTGAAGCTTTCTTT.

This clonotype came up a few times. The gene calls are TRBV7-9 and TRBJ1-6; maybe TRBD1 (5 bases). This CDR3 is built from 15 residues. Germline CDR1 is SEHNR and CDR2 is FQNEAQ (reference sequence). Between the trimmed V and J ends, which lost 5 bases and 10 bases, there was a span of 18 bases. The CDR3 region has the DNA TGTGCCAGCAGCGGAGAACCGGGACGGGGATCACCCCTCCACTTT. This gives the protein CASSGEPGRGSPLHF.

DNA of the CDR3: TGTGCCAGCAGCAACTACCGGGACAGGGACTACGAGCAGTACTTC. Its protein is CASSNYRDRDYEQYF. The rearrangement joins TRBV5-4 to TRBJ2-7; TRBD1 agrees at 9 bases. The CDR3 is 15 amino acids. The germline CDR1 and CDR2 sequences are SGHNT and YYREEE (reference sequence). The trim removed 4 bases at V and 3 bases at J, leaving 8 bases unmatched.